The clone carrying this TCR beta chain was counted a single time. Its target is not known. The junction and the germline gene differ at one end; a read error may be behind it. The data were obtained in a study of CD8 T cells in ankylosing spondylitis. Study-wide results and limits: Blood from ankylosing spondylitis patients appeared to carry a characteristic roughly eight-variant TCR beta motif.

TCRdb re-derived calls from the 5' RACE reads in MiXCR, one entry per CDR3 protein. The sample lists some 100,000 distinct CDR3 sequences, approximately 9.6% seen once, with around 30% in the top ten. Germline V gene lookup returns CDR1 SGHDT and CDR2 YYEEEE. CDR3 size: 14 residues. The specimen was blood, either unsorted or a sorted T cell fraction (not recorded which). The clonotype comes from a male donor with ankylosing spondylitis. The chain links TRBV5-6 to TRBJ2-2; D possibly corresponds to TRBD2 (6 bases). The CDR3, as DNA: TGTGCCAGGGGGCCCCGGGAGCGCTGCTGGGAGCTGCTTTTT. Translated: CARGPRERCWELLF. The full variable domain, with the rest looked up from reference TRBV5-6 and TRBJ2-2, is DAGVTQSPTHLIKTRGQQVTLRCSPKSGHDTVSWYQQALGQGPQFIFQYYEEEERQRGNFPDRFSGHQFPNYSSELNVNALLLGDSALYLCARGPRERCWELLFGEGSRLTVL.